The rows below give T cell receptor beta chains drawn from one sample of a study of T cells in localized non-small cell lung cancer. The method was immunoSEQ multiplex PCR; TCRdb's version includes in-frame clones alone and lacks a portion of them. The sample carries about 33,000 clones, about 78% recorded once. The material was peripheral blood, obtained before any cancer treatment. These receptors were taken from an older male donor with stage II squamous cell lung carcinoma. The CDR3 runs from the conserved cysteine through the conserved F or W. A D gene is named only where the DNA matches it firmly. Some rows have no size entry. The others give once, few or many, or a class for an expanded clone.

v_call	d_call	j_call	clone_size	cdr3_nt	cdr3_aa
TRBV5-4	TRBD2	TRBJ2-2	once	TGTGCCAGCAGCCGGGGGGGTCTAGCGGGGAACACCGGGGAGCTGTTTTTT	CASSRGGLAGNTGELFF
TRBV18	NA	TRBJ2-7	NA	TGTGCCAGCTCACCGACAACAGGGTTTAACTACGAGCAGTACTTC	CASSPTTGFNYEQYF
TRBV11-3	TRBD1	TRBJ1-2	few	TGTGCCAGCAGCGTTACACAGGGGTCCTTGGGCTACACCTTC	CASSVTQGSLGYTF
TRBV14	NA	TRBJ1-1	NA	TGTGCCAGCAGCCAAGGGGGGCAGTGGAGTGAAGCTTTCTTT	CASSQGGQWSEAFF
TRBV5-4	NA	TRBJ1-2	once	TGTGCCAGCAGCCCCGGGGGGGTAGCTAACTATGGCTACACCTTC	CASSPGGVANYGYTF
TRBV18	TRBD1	TRBJ1-1	once	TGTGCCAGCTCAAGGGACAGGATGAACACTGAAGCTTTCTTT	CASSRDRMNTEAFF
TRBV7-2	NA	TRBJ1-2	NA	TGTGCCAGCAGCTTTGCCGAGGAATGGGGCTACACCTTC	CASSFAEEWGYTF
TRBV14	NA	TRBJ1-2	NA	TGTGCCAGCAGCCCGACTTGGCGGGAAGGTCCCAACTATGGCTACACCTTC	CASSPTWREGPNYGYTF
TRBV5-6	NA	TRBJ1-2	NA	TGTGCCAGCAGCTTGGAGGGGTTAAGGGTTTTGGCTAACTATGGCTACACCTTC	CASSLEGLRVLANYGYTF
TRBV6-5	NA	TRBJ1-1	NA	TGTGCCTCCCAGTACGAAGTAGAAAGGAACACTGAAGCTTTCTTT	CASQYEVERNTEAFF
TRBV7-2	NA	TRBJ1-1	NA	TGTGCCAGCAGCCCACGGGGAGGGGGGAACACTGAAGCTTTCTTT	CASSPRGGGNTEAFF
TRBV28	NA	TRBJ2-3	NA	TGTGCCAGCAGTCTCAGGACAGGCACAGATACGCAGTATTTT	CASSLRTGTDTQYF
TRBV27	TRBD2	TRBJ2-1	NA	TGTGCCAGCAGTCTGAGGACTAGCGGGAGAGGAAACAATGAGCAGTTCTTC	CASSLRTSGRGNNEQFF
TRBV5-3	NA	TRBJ2-1	NA	TGTGCCGCCCCCAACCTGGGGGGGCCCTCTTCCTACAATGAGCAGTTCTTC	CAAPNLGGPSSYNEQFF
TRBV7-5	NA	TRBJ1-1	NA	TGTGTCAGAAGCCCCGGGGGGCGGATTGAGACTGAAGCTTTCTTT	CVRSPGGRIETEAFF
TRBV5-4	TRBD2	TRBJ2-3	NA	TGTGCCAGCAGCTTGGTATTGACTAGCGGGGACACAGATACGCAGTATTTT	CASSLVLTSGDTDTQYF
TRBV5-1	NA	TRBJ2-2	NA	TGCGCCAGCAGCTTGGTCCCGAACACCGGGGAGCTGTTTTTT	CASSLVPNTGELFF
TRBV7-9	NA	TRBJ1-5	few	TGTGCCAGCAGCGCACAGGGTGGGGGAAGCCAGCCCCAGCATTTT	CASSAQGGGSQPQHF
TRBV2	NA	TRBJ1-5	NA	TGTGCCAGCAGTGAAGAGGGGTATGGGTTTAGCAATCAGCCCCAGCATTTT	CASSEEGYGFSNQPQHF
TRBV5-4	NA	TRBJ2-5	NA	TGTGCCAGCAGCCTAACCCGATTTCCCCAAGAGACCCAGTACTTC	CASSLTRFPQETQYF
TRBV19	NA	TRBJ1-2	NA	TGTGCCAGTAGTATAGTTAACGGCGGCTCCTATGGCTACACCTTC	CASSIVNGGSYGYTF
TRBV7-8	NA	TRBJ1-6	few	TGTGCCAGCAGCCCGCCGGGACAAACTTATTCACCCCTCCACTTT	CASSPPGQTYSPLHF
TRBV19	NA	TRBJ2-1	NA	TGTGCCAGTAGTATAGAGGGCTACAATGAGCAGTTCTTC	CASSIEGYNEQFF